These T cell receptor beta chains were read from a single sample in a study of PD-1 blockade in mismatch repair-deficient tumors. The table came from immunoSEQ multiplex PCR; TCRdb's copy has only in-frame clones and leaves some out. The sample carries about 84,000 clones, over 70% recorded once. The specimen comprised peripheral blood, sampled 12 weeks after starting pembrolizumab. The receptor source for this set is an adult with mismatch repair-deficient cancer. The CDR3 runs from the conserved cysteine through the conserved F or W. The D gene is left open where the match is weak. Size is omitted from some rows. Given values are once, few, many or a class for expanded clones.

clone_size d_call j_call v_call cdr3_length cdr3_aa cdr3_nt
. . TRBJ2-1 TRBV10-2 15 CASSDVGTTSNEQFF TGCGCCAGCAGTGACGTCGGGACAACATCCAATGAGCAGTTCTTC
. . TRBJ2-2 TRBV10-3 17 CAISESRAQAVGGELFF TGTGCCATCAGTGAAAGCCGGGCCCAGGCGGTTGGCGGGGAGCTGTTTTTT
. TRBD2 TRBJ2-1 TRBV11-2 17 CASSGRNIGGAKNEQFF TGTGCCAGCAGCGGAAGGAACATCGGGGGGGCGAAGAATGAGCAGTTCTTC
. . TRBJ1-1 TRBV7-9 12 CATEQETTEAFF TGTGCCACCGAACAGGAGACCACTGAAGCTTTCTTT
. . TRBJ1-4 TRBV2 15 CASSAQKQTNEKLFF TGTGCCAGCAGTGCCCAAAAGCAAACTAATGAAAAACTGTTTTTT
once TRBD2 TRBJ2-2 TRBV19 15 CASSTYRGGTGELFF TGTGCCAGTAGTACATACCGGGGGGGCACCGGGGAGCTGTTTTTT
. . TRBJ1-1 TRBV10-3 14 CAISPSGTDTEAFF TGTGCCATCAGTCCGAGTGGGACGGACACTGAAGCTTTCTTT
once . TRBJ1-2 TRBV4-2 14 CASSRQPGNYGYTF TGTGCCAGCAGCCGTCAACCGGGAAACTATGGCTACACCTTC
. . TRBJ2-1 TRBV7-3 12 CASGGSLDEQFF TGTGCCAGCGGAGGGAGTTTGGATGAGCAGTTCTTC
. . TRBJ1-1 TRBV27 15 CASSFPPGGNTEAFF TGTGCCAGCAGTTTCCCCCCGGGGGGGAACACTGAAGCTTTCTTT
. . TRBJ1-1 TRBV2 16 CASSAAVYAENTEAFF TGTGCCAGCAGTGCAGCGGTGTATGCTGAGAACACTGAAGCTTTCTTT
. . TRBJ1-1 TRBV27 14 CASSTRITGTEAFF TGTGCCAGCAGTACCAGGATTACGGGCACTGAAGCTTTCTTT
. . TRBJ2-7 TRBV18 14 CASSPIGTQGEQYF TGTGCCAGCTCACCGATCGGGACCCAGGGCGAGCAGTACTTC
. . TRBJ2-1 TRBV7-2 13 CASSGGSNNEQFF TGTGCCAGCAGCGGGGGGTCAAACAATGAGCAGTTCTTC
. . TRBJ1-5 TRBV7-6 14 CASSSPGSNQPQHF TGTGCCAGCAGTTCGCCCGGAAGCAATCAGCCCCAGCATTTT
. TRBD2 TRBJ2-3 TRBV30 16 CAWSRTSGSRADTQYF TGTGCCTGGAGTCGGACTAGCGGGAGTAGGGCAGATACGCAGTATTTT
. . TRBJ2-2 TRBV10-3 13 CAEDNRLIGELFF TGTGCCGAGGACAATCGGCTGATCGGGGAGCTGTTTTTT
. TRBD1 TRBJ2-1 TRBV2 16 CASSEGGTGGIDEQFF TGTGCCAGCAGTGAAGGTGGGACAGGGGGCATCGATGAGCAGTTCTTC
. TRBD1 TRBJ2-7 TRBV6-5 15 CASRGGQGSYYEQYF TGTGCCAGCAGAGGAGGACAGGGAAGTTACTACGAGCAGTACTTC
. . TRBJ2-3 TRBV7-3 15 CASSLTPFHLDTQYF TGTGCCAGCAGCTTAACTCCTTTCCACTTGGATACGCAGTATTTT
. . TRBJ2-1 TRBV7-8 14 CASSLFAGPNEQFF TGTGCCAGCAGCTTATTCGCAGGGCCCAATGAGCAGTTCTTC
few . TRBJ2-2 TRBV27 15 CASSPTSQGPGELFF TGTGCCAGCAGTCCCACCTCCCAGGGCCCCGGGGAGCTGTTTTTT